The 25 T cell receptor beta chains below come from one sample, sequenced in a study of cytomegalovirus exposure and HLA in healthy donors. PCR involved 60 Vbeta and 13 Jbeta primers. Clones were sequenced by immunoSEQ multiplex PCR, and TCRdb holds only the in-frame ones, with some missing. Found here are approximately 110,000 clones; the top ten clones hold about 3.5%. Sample: PBMCs. These receptor sequences come from a young man in good health and CMV-seronegative.

V gene TRBV6-5 combines with J gene TRBJ1-1; D is unclear. This CDR3 region has 11 residues. V dropped 6 bases and J dropped 6 bases, with 8 bases sitting between them. The germline V gene has CDR1 MNHEY and CDR2 SVGAGI. CDR3 protein: CASRGGPEAFF. CDR3 in DNA: TGTGCCAGCAGGGGAGGACCTGAAGCTTTCTTT.

The rearrangement links TRBV7-9 to TRBJ2-3, with TRBD1 matching 9 bases. V lost 6 bases, J lost 3 bases, and 7 bases stayed unmatched. CDR1 and CDR2 (germline): SEHNR, FQNEAQ (reference sequence). The CDR3 contains 15 residues. CDR3 coding DNA: TGTGCCAGCAGTGCGGGGACAGGGCTGACAGATACGCAGTATTTT. Its protein product is CASSAGTGLTDTQYF.

On this clone: The junction departs from the called germline gene at one end, perhaps through a read error. Other DNA sequences within the sample encode an identical CDR3. The rearrangement links TRBV5-4 to TRBJ2-3; 8 nucleotides line up with TRBD1. The CDR3 covers 18 residues. Germline CDR1 is SGHNT and CDR2 is YYREEE (reference sequence). CDR3 residues: CASSARQGPRLHTDTQYF. The CDR3 DNA sequence: TGCGCCAGCAGCGCCCGACAGGGGCCCAGACTCCACACAGATACGCAGTATTTT.

The J gene is TRBJ1-6, the V gene TRBV5-5; TRBD1 might be the D (5 bases). CDR3 length equals 16 residues. With 3 bases removed from V and 7 bases from J, the gap between germline ends came to 17 bases. Per the germline V gene, CDR1 is SGHKS and CDR2 is YYEKEE (reference sequence). DNA of the CDR3: TGTGCCAGCAGCTGGACCCCACAGGTTTCAAATTCACCCCTCCACTTT. Translation gives CASSWTPQVSNSPLHF. The variable domain in full, with the rest retrieved from reference TRBV5-5 and TRBJ1-6, is DAGVTQSPTHLIKTRGQQVTLRCSPISGHKSVSWYQQVLGQGPQFIFQYYEKEERGRGNFPDRFSARQFPNYSSELNVNALLLGDSALYLCASSWTPQVSNSPLHFGNGTRLTVT.

The rearrangement links TRBV25-1 to TRBJ2-2, with D perhaps TRBD1 (5 bases). There are 15 residues in the CDR3. V lost 1 base and J 6 bases, leaving 12 bases between the germline ends. Per germline, CDR1 MGHDK and CDR2 SYGVNS. In DNA, the CDR3 is TGTGCCAGCAGTGAATCCACAGGAATCGCCGGGGAGCTGTTTTTT. Translated, it gives CASSESTGIAGELFF.

The rearrangement uses TRBV5-8 and TRBJ2-7; D perhaps matches TRBD2 (6 bases). V was cut by 4 bases and J by 0 bases, with 23 bases left in between. The germline V gene encodes CDR1 SGHTS and CDR2 YDEGEE. The CDR3 extends over 18 amino acids. CDR3 loop: CASSPPGRGAKSSYEQYF. In DNA form, the CDR3 reads TGTGCCAGCAGCCCTCCCGGGAGAGGGGCCAAAAGCTCCTACGAGCAGTACTTC.

The chain combines TRBV15 with TRBJ2-5, with D perhaps TRBD2 (6 bases). V lost 5 bases, J lost 1 base, and 8 bases lay in between. This CDR3 is 13 amino acids long. Germline V gene lookup returns CDR1 LNHNV and CDR2 YYDKDF (reference sequence). DNA of the CDR3: TGTGCCACCAGCGGCGGGGTCCAAGAGACCCAGTACTTC. Residues: CATSGGVQETQYF.

V and J are TRBV10-3 and TRBJ2-7; the match to TRBD2 covers 7 bases. Trimming at V came to 6 bases and at J to 1 base, leaving 12 bases not matched to a gene. This CDR3 comprises 16 residues. Looked up from germline, CDR1 is ENHRY and CDR2 is SYGVKD. The CDR3 nucleotides read TGTGCCATCAGACCTGTCGGGGGGAGCTGGTCCTACGAGCAGTACTTC. Amino acids: CAIRPVGGSWSYEQYF.

This sequence joins TRBV6-9 and TRBJ2-5, with 10 bases fitting TRBD2. Germline trimming cut 1 base from V and 3 bases from J; bases unmatched to any gene: 8. CDR1 and CDR2 from the germline V gene are MNHGY and SVAAGI. CDR3 length equals 17 residues. The CDR3, as DNA: TGTGCCAGCAGTTATTATTGGGCTAGCGGGAGCGAAGAGACCCAGTACTTC. As protein: CASSYYWASGSEETQYF.

The chain joins TRBV29-1 to TRBJ2-1; perhaps TRBD1 as D (5 bases). Germline CDR1 reads SQVTM; CDR2 reads ANQGSEA. This CDR3 is 14 amino acids long. Trimming cost V 2 bases and J 9 bases, with 17 bases left between them. This CDR3 is CSVEKGPTVGEQFF. Here the CDR3 DNA reads TGCAGCGTTGAAAAGGGGCCCACGGTGGGTGAGCAGTTCTTC.

The gene calls are TRBV19 and TRBJ1-5; no clear D gene. The V gene's germline CDR1 is LNHDA and CDR2 SQIVND (reference sequence). The V end lost 2 bases, the J end lost 3 bases, and 11 bases lay between the germline ends. The CDR3 sequence is 15 residues long. CDR3 coding DNA: TGTGCCAGTAGTATACTAGAGACTAACAATCAGCCCCAGCATTTT. The encoded protein is CASSILETNNQPQHF.

The J gene is TRBJ2-3, the V gene TRBV11-2; 15 positions agree with TRBD2. CDR1 and CDR2 from the germline V gene are SGHAT and FQNNGV. Unmatched junction bases numbered 10, after V lost 5 bases and J lost 7 bases. The CDR3 has 17 residues. CDR3 protein: CASSHDGLAGGLNTQYF. In nucleotides, the CDR3 is TGTGCCAGCAGCCACGACGGACTAGCGGGGGGGCTAAATACGCAGTATTTT.

This chain links TRBV6-5 with TRBJ2-7; 7 bases map to TRBD1. Germline trimming cut 5 bases from V and 2 bases from J; bases unmatched to any gene: 6. Germline assignment: CDR1 MNHEY and CDR2 SVGAGI. This CDR3 is 14 amino acids long. The CDR3: CASSGRQGTYEQYF. The CDR3 DNA reads as TGTGCCAGCAGTGGGCGACAGGGAACCTACGAGCAGTACTTC.

The chain carries TRBV25-1 and TRBJ1-1; D is unresolved. Per germline, CDR1 MGHDK and CDR2 SYGVNS. V was shortened by 2 bases and J by 8 bases, with 15 bases between the two germline ends. The CDR3 is 14 residues long. DNA of the CDR3: TGTGCCAGCAGTGAAGTAGGATACGCGGCCGAAGCTTTCTTT. Protein product: CASSEVGYAAEAFF. The whole variable domain, remainder taken from reference TRBV25-1 and TRBJ1-1, is EADIYQTPRYLVIGTGKKITLECSQTMGHDKMYWYQQDPGMELHLIHYSYGVNSTEKGDLSSESTVSRIRTEHFPLTLESARPSHTSQYLCASSEVGYAAEAFFGQGTRLTVV.

The chain combines TRBV2 with TRBJ1-5; 8 bases line up with TRBD1. Per germline, CDR1 SNHLY and CDR2 FYNNEI. V was clipped by 4 bases and J by 8 bases; unmatched bases: 10. This CDR3 has 15 amino acids. The CDR3 region is CASSGGQDPLEPQHF. The CDR3 DNA reads TGTGCCAGCAGTGGGGGACAGGACCCGCTAGAGCCCCAGCATTTT. The full variable domain, with the rest looked up from reference TRBV2 and TRBJ1-5, is EPEVTQTPSHQVTQMGQEVILRCVPISNHLYFYWYRQILGQKVEFLVSFYNNEISEKSEIFDDQFSVERPDGSNFTLKIRSTKLEDSAMYFCASSGGQDPLEPQHFGDGTRLSIL.

As for this clone: The same CDR3 also results from other DNA sequences found in this sample. The chain has TRBV30 and TRBJ1-6; the D gene is possibly TRBD1 (5 bases). Germline loops: CDR1 GTSNPN, CDR2 SVGIG (reference sequence). V was trimmed by 4 bases and J by 9 bases, leaving 13 bases between them. This CDR3 has 13 amino acids. The CDR3 bases are TGTGCCTGGACCCAGGGAGCGGGTTCACCCCTCCACTTT. This gives the protein CAWTQGAGSPLHF.

V gene TRBV5-1 combines with J gene TRBJ2-2; tentative D call: TRBD2 (5 bases). With 4 bases removed from V and 7 bases from J, the gap between germline ends came to 11 bases. CDR1 SGHRS and CDR2 YFSETQ come from the germline V gene. This CDR3 is built from 13 residues. The CDR3 sequence is CASSVRAGGELFF. The DNA for the CDR3 is TGCGCCAGCAGCGTCCGGGCGGGCGGGGAGCTGTTTTTT.

The chain employs TRBV19 and TRBJ2-7; the match to TRBD1 covers 7 bases. Germline CDR1 is LNHDA and CDR2 is SQIVND (reference sequence). Trimming at V came to 4 bases and at J to 3 bases, leaving 9 bases not matched to a gene. This CDR3 has 15 residues. This chain's CDR3 is CASSNRDRLRYEQYF. CDR3 nucleotide sequence: TGTGCCAGTAGTAACCGGGACAGACTACGCTACGAGCAGTACTTC.

The J gene is TRBJ1-2, the V gene TRBV10-3; D possibly corresponds to TRBD1 (6 bases). This CDR3 region has 17 residues. The ends were cut back, 3 bases at V and 0 bases at J, with 17 bases in the middle. The germline CDR1 and CDR2 sequences are ENHRY and SYGVKD. CDR3 sequence reads: CAISDPGQPKANYGYTF. CDR3 nucleotides: TGTGCCATCAGTGATCCCGGACAGCCGAAAGCTAACTATGGCTACACCTTC.

This chain joins TRBV6-5 and TRBJ2-5, with D perhaps matching TRBD2 (6 bases). The DNA end lines up better with TRBJ2-7; the J call may be wrong. Germline CDR1 MNHEY, CDR2 SVGAGI. This CDR3 is 14 amino acids long. Here the CDR3 DNA reads TGTGCCAGCAGTTGGTCGCGGGAATCCTACGAGCAGTACTTC. Translated, it gives CASSWSRESYEQYF.

V is TRBV2 and J is TRBJ1-5; a weak D match, TRBD1 (5 bases). The CDR3 runs 14 residues. Looked up from germline, CDR1 is SNHLY and CDR2 is FYNNEI. With 6 bases removed from V and 3 bases from J, the gap between germline ends came to 12 bases. The CDR3, as DNA: TGTGCCAGCAGCATGACAGAAGACAATCAGCCCCAGCATTTT. It encodes CASSMTEDNQPQHF.

The gene calls are TRBV28 and TRBJ1-3, with 9 bases fitting TRBD1. With 8 bases clipped from V and 4 bases from J, the junction kept 6 bases outside the gene matches. Germline CDR1 and CDR2: MDHEN and SYDVKM. This CDR3 region has 14 residues. CDR3 sequence: CASSTGGTGNTIYF. The DNA for the CDR3 is TGTGCCAGCTCGACAGGGGGTACCGGAAACACCATATATTTT.

The rearrangement links TRBV28 to TRBJ1-2; 8 bases line up with TRBD1. V dropped 3 bases and J dropped 1; count of bases not matched to a gene: 1. Germline V gene data show CDR1 as MDHEN and CDR2 as SYDVKM. The CDR3 spans 14 residues. The chain's CDR3 is CASSFTGGNYGYTF. Here the CDR3 DNA reads TGTGCCAGCAGTTTTACAGGGGGTAACTATGGCTACACCTTC.

CDR3 amino acids: CASKGGGQFF. CDR3 DNA: TGTGCCAGCAAGGGAGGAGGGCAGTTCTTC. This chain connects TRBV25-1 to TRBJ2-1; possible D gene TRBD2, 6 bases. V shed 7 bases and J shed 12 bases, with 10 bases lying between them. The CDR3 extends over 10 amino acids. The V gene's germline CDR1 is MGHDK and CDR2 SYGVNS. Full variable domain (outside the CDR3, taken from reference TRBV25-1 and TRBJ2-1): EADIYQTPRYLVIGTGKKITLECSQTMGHDKMYWYQQDPGMELHLIHYSYGVNSTEKGDLSSESTVSRIRTEHFPLTLESARPSHTSQYLCASKGGGQFFGPGTRLTVL.

The rearrangement links TRBV10-3 to TRBJ2-3, with TRBD2 matching 9 bases. V lost 3 bases and J lost 4; bases outside the gene matches: 8. Germline V CDR1 and CDR2: ENHRY, SYGVKD. The CDR3 totals 16 residues. The chain's CDR3 is CAISDLGTSSPDTQYF. The CDR3, as DNA: TGTGCCATCAGTGACCTCGGGACTAGCAGCCCAGATACGCAGTATTTT.